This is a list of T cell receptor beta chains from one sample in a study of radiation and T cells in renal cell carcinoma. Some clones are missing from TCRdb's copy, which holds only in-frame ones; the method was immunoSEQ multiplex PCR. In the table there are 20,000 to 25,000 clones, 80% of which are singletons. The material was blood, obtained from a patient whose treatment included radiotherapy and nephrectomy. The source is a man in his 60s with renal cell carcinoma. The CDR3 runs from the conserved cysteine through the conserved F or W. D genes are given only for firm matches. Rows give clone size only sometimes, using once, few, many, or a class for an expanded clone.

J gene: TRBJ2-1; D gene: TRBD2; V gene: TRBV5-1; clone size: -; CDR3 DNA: TGCGCCAGCAGCTGGGGGACTAGCGGGTACAATGAGCAGTTCTTC; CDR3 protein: CASSWGTSGYNEQFF
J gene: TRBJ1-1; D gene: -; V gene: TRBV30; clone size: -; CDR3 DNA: TGTGCCTGGAGTGTATATGGGGGAGCCACTGAAGCTTTCTTT; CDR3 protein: CAWSVYGGATEAFF
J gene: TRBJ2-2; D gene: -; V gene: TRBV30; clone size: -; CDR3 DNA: TGTGCCTGGAGTGTACGGACGGCGAACACCGGGGAGCTGTTTTTT; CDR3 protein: CAWSVRTANTGELFF
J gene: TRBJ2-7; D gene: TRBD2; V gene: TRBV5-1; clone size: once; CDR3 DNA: TGCGCCAGCAGCTTTTCGGGACTAGTGTCCCCCGAGCAGTACTTC; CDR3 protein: CASSFSGLVSPEQYF
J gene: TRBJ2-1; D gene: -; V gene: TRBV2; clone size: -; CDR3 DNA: TGTGCCAGCAGTCCACCGTTTACCGATGAGCAGTTCTTC; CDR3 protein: CASSPPFTDEQFF
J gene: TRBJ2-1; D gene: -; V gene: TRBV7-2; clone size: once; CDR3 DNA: TGTGCCAGCAGCATGGCCGACTACAATGAGCAGTTCTTC; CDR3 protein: CASSMADYNEQFF
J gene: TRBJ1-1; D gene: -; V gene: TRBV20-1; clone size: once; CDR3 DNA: TGCAGTGCTAGAGTCTCAGGGGAAGCTTTCTTT; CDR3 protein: CSARVSGEAFF
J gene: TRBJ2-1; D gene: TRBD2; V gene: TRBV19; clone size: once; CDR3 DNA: TGTGCCAGTAACTCTCTCGCGGGAGTACTTGAGCAGTTCTTC; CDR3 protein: CASNSLAGVLEQFF
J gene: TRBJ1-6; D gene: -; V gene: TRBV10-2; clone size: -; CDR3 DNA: TGCGCAGCCGGAGCGGGTGCGGGATCACCCCTCCACTTT; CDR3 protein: CAAGAGAGSPLHF
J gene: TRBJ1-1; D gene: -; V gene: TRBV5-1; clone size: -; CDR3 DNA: TGCGCCAGCAGCTCGGGGACTCAGGGAAATGAAGCTTTCTTT; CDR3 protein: CASSSGTQGNEAFF
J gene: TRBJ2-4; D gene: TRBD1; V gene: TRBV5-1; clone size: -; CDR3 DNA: TGCGCCAGCAGCCCAGGACAGGGGATTCAGTACTTC; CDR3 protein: CASSPGQGIQYF
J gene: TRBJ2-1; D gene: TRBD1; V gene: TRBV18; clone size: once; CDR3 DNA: TGTGCCAGCTCACCACCGGGACAGGGCCGAAATGAGCAGTTCTTC; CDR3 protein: CASSPPGQGRNEQFF
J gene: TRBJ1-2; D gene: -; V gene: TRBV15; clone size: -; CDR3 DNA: TGTGCCACCAGCAGAGATCCGAACTATGGCTACACCTTC; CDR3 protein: CATSRDPNYGYTF
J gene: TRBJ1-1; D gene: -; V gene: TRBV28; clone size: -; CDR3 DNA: TGTGCCAGCAATCGGGGTCCTGAAGCTTTCTTT; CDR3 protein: CASNRGPEAFF
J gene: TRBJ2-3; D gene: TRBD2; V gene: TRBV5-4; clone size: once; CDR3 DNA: TGTGCCAGCAGACCTGGGACTAGCGGGAGCTTGGATACGCAGTATTTT; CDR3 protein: CASRPGTSGSLDTQYF
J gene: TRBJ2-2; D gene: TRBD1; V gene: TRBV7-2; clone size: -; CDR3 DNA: TGTGCCAGCAGCGACAGGGTCCCCGGGGAGCTGTTTTTT; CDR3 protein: CASSDRVPGELFF
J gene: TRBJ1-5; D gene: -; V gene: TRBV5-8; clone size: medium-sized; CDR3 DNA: TGTGCCAGCAGCACAGGGTTCAATCAGCCCCAGCATTTT; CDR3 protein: CASSTGFNQPQHF
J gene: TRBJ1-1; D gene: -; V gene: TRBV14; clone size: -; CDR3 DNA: TGTGCCAGCAGCCAGGGACTTTTTGATGCGTGGAACACTGAAGCTTTCTTT; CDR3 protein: CASSQGLFDAWNTEAFF
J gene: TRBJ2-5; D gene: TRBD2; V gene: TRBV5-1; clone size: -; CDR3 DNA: TGCGCCAGCAGCACCGTAGCGGGAGCTCCGAAAGGGGAAGAGACCCAGTACTTC; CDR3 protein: CASSTVAGAPKGEETQYF
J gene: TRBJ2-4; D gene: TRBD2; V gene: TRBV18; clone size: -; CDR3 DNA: TGTGCCAGCTCACTACGACTAGCGGGAGTTAGGGACAAAAACATTCAGTACTTC; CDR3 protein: CASSLRLAGVRDKNIQYF
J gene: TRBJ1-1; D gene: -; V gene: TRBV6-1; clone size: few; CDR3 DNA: TGTGCCAGCAGTGGACTGATGAACACTGAAGCTTTCTTT; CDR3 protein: CASSGLMNTEAFF
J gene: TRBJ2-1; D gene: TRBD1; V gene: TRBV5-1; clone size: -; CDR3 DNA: TGCGCCAGCAGCCTAGGACAGGGGGTATACAATGAGCAGTTCTTC; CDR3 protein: CASSLGQGVYNEQFF
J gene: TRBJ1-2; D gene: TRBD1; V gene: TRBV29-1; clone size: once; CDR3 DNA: TGCAGCGTTGCAACCATGGGACAGGGTTCGGACACCTTC; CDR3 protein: CSVATMGQGSDTF
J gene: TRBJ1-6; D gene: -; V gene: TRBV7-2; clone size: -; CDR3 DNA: TGTGCCAGCAGTTCTGCGGCCAGAACGGGGTCACCCCTCCACTTT; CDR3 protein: CASSSAARTGSPLHF
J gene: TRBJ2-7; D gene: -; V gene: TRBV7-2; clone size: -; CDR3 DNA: TGTGCCAGCAGCCTCAACTATGCGATAACCTACGAGCAGTACTTC; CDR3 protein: CASSLNYAITYEQYF
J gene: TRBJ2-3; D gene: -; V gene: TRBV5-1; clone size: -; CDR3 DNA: TGCGCCAGCAGCTCCGCTTTTCTGGATACGCAGTATTTT; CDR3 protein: CASSSAFLDTQYF
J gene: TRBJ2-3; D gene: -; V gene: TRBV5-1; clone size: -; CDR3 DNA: TGCGCCAGCAGCTTTGACCCTCCCAGGGGCACAGATACGCAGTATTTT; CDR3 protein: CASSFDPPRGTDTQYF
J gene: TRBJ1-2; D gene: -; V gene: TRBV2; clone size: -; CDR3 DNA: TGTGCCAGCAGCCTTAACGCAGGGGCTCGTGGCTACACCTTC; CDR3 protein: CASSLNAGARGYTF
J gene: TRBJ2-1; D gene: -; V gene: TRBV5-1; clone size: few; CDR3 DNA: TGCGCCAGCAGCTTGGATCTGGACTACAATGAGCAGTTCTTC; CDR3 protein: CASSLDLDYNEQFF
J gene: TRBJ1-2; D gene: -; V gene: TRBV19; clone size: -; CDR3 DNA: TGTGCCAGTAGTATAGGGAGGGGCACCTATGGCTACACCTTC; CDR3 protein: CASSIGRGTYGYTF
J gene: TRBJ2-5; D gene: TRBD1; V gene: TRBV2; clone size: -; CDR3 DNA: TGTGCCAGCAGTGCCCACAGGGGGGAGGAGACCCAGTACTTC; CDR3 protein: CASSAHRGEETQYF
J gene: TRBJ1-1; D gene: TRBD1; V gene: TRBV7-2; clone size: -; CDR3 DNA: TGTGCCAGCAGCACAACAGGGGCATCGTGGACTGAAGCTTTCTTT; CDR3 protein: CASSTTGASWTEAFF
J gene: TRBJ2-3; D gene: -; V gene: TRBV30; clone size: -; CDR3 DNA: TGTGCCTGGAGTGGGGGTTGGGGGAACACAGATACGCAGTATTTT; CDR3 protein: CAWSGGWGNTDTQYF
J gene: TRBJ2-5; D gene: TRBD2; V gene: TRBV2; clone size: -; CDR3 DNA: TGTGCCAGCACCGGGACTAGCGGTCGGGAGACCCAGTACTTC; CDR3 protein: CASTGTSGRETQYF
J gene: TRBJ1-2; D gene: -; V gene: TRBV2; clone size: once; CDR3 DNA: TGTGCCAGCGGAGCTTTGGGGAACTATGGCTACACCTTC; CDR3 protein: CASGALGNYGYTF
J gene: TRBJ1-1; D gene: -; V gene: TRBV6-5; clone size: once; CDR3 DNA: TGTGCCAGCAGTTACTGGGCAGGGGACACTGAAGCTTTCTTT; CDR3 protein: CASSYWAGDTEAFF
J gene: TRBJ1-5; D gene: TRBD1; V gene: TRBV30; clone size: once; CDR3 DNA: TGTGCCTGGAGTAGAGGTCAGGGGGCGGGGCAGCCCCAGCATTTT; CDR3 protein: CAWSRGQGAGQPQHF
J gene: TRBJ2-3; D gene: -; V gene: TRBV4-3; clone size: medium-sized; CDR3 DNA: TGCGCCAGCAGCCAAGCCTCCCGGACGGCAGGAGATACGCAGTATTTT; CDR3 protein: CASSQASRTAGDTQYF
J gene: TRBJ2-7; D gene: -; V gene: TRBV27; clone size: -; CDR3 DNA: TGTGCCAGCAGTTTCCAGCGGACCGCCTACGAGCAGTACTTC; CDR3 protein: CASSFQRTAYEQYF
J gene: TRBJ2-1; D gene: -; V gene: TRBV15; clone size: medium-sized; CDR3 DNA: TGTGCCACCAGCAGAGATGAGGGGTCGTCCCTCCCATACAATGAGCAGTTCTTC; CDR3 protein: CATSRDEGSSLPYNEQFF
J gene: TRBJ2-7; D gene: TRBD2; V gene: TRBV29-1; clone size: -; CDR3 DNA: TGCAGCGTTGTTAGTAGCGGGAGTTACGAGCAGTACTTC; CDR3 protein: CSVVSSGSYEQYF
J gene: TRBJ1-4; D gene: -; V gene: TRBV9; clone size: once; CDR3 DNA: TGTGCCAGCAGCAGGGGTAATGAAAAACTGTTTTTT; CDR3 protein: CASSRGNEKLFF
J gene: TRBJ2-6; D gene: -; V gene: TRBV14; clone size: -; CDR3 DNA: TGTGCCAGCAGCCATGGGTTATCCGCATTTGGGGCCAACGTCCTGACTTTC; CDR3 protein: CASSHGLSAFGANVLTF
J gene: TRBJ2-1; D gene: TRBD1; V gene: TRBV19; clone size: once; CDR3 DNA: TGTGCCAGTAGTATAGAGGACAGGCAGCAATACAATGAGCAGTTCTTC; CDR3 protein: CASSIEDRQQYNEQFF
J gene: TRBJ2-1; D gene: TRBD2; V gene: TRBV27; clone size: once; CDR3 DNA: TGTGCCAGCAGTTCCCTTATGGTGGTAGCGGGAGACGATGAGCAGTTCTTC; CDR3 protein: CASSSLMVVAGDDEQFF
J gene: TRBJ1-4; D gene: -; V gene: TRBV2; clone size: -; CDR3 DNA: TGTGCCAGCAGGAAAGCCCCCCATGAAAAACTGTTTTTT; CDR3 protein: CASRKAPHEKLFF
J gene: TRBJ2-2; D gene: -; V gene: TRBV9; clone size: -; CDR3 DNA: TGTGCCAGCGGACGGAACACCGGGGAGCTGTTTTTT; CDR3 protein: CASGRNTGELFF
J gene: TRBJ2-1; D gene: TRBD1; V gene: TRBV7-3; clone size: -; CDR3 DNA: TGTGCCAGCAGCCCGTACAGGGGAAACAATGAGCAGTTCTTC; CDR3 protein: CASSPYRGNNEQFF
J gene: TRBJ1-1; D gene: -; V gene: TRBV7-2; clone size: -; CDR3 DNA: TGTGCCAGCGGGACTTCGGGGGTGACTGAAGCTTTCTTT; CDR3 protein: CASGTSGVTEAFF
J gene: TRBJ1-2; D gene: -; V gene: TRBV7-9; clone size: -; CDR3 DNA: TGTGCCAGCAGCTCCATATCTAACTATGGCTACACCTTC; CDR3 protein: CASSSISNYGYTF
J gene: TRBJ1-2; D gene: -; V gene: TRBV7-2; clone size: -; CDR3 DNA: TGTGCCAGCAGCCCCGCTCGACGACCTAACTATGGCTACACCTTC; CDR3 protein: CASSPARRPNYGYTF
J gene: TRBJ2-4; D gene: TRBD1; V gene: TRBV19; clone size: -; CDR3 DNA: TGTGCCAGTAGTATACCCGGGACAGAAAACATTCAGTACTTC; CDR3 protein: CASSIPGTENIQYF
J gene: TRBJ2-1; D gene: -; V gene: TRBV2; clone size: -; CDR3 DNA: TGTGCCAGCAGGTATACTATTTACAATGAGCAGTTCTTC; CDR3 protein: CASRYTIYNEQFF
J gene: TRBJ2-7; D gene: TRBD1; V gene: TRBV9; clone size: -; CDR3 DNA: TGTGCCAGCAGCGTAATTATCTTGTCGTGGGACAGGGAATTTATAGTATCTTCCTACGAGCAGTACTTC; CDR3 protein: CASSVIILSWDREFIVSSYEQYF
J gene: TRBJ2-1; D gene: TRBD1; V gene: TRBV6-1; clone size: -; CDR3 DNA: TGTGCCAGCACCGATGGACAGGGATCCTACAATGAGCAGTTCTTC; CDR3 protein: CASTDGQGSYNEQFF
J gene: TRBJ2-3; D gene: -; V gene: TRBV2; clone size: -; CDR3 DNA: TGTGCCAGCAGTGTGTTTACAGGACCCACAGATACGCAGTATTTT; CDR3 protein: CASSVFTGPTDTQYF
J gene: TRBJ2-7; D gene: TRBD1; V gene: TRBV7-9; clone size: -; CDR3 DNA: TGTGCCAGCAGTCGTGACGGATGGGACAGGGTCGAGCAGTACTTC; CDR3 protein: CASSRDGWDRVEQYF
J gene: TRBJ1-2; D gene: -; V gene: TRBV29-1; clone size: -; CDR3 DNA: TGCAGCGTTTCCCCGAGCTCGGGCTACACCTTC; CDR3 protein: CSVSPSSGYTF
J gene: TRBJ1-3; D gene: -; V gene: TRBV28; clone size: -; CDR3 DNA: TGTGCCAGCAGTGTGATGGGTGACACCATATATTTT; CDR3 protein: CASSVMGDTIYF